One sample yielded the 26 T cell receptor beta chains listed below, sequenced in a study of molecular identifiers for immune sequencing clone quantification. One entry per CDR3 protein, called by TCRdb with MiXCR from the PCR reads. Altogether about 320,000 distinct CDR3 sequences are present, roughly 24% being singletons, with the ten largest covering 0.74%. Sequenced material: naive CD8+ T cells from blood, with Jurkat cell RNA spiked in. Subset meaning: FACS-sorted CD8+CD4-CCR7+CD45RA+ naive T cells. All receptors derive from a human donor in good health. Some libraries in this study had Jurkat cell RNA spiked in.

This clonotype was seen more than once but under ten times. The chain has TRBV28 and TRBJ1-4; 7 nucleotides align to TRBD1. The CDR3 has 15 residues. CDR1 and CDR2 (germline): MDHEN, SYDVKM. V shed 6 bases, J shed 0 bases, and the junction held 4 bases outside the gene matches. The CDR3 spells CASRYTGATNEKLFF. The CDR3 DNA is TGTGCCAGCAGATATACAGGGGCAACTAATGAAAAACTGTTTTTT.

In the case of this clonotype: One end of the junction does not line up with germline, which may come from a read error. V gene TRBV18 combines with J gene TRBJ2-2; tentative D call: TRBD2 (6 bases). Germline V lookup: CDR1 KGHSH, CDR2 LQKENI. CDR3 length equals 14 residues. The CDR3 region is CASSPPGDPGALFF. As DNA, the CDR3 is TGTGCCAGCTCCCCCCCGGGGGACCCCGGGGCGCTGTTTTTT.

The rearrangement links TRBV6-5 to TRBJ2-3; 10 bases line up with TRBD2. Germline CDR1 reads MNHEY; CDR2 reads SVGAGI. Trimming cost V 6 bases and J 4 bases; bases outside gene matches: 10. This CDR3 is built from 16 residues. As DNA, the CDR3 is TGTGCCAGCAGCACCCCACTAGCGGGGCGGGCAGATACGCAGTATTTT. Amino acids: CASSTPLAGRADTQYF.

Concerning this clonotype itself: With a much larger clone just one base away, this may be a read error. The chain has TRBV4-3 and TRBJ2-3; 8 nucleotides line up with TRBD2. Germline V gene data show CDR1 as LGHNA and CDR2 as YSLEER. V shed 0 bases, J shed 4 bases, and the junction held 9 bases outside the gene matches. CDR3 size: 17 residues. CDR3 region: CASSQDLLAGYADTQYF. The CDR3 nucleotides are TGCGCCAGCAGCCAAGATTTGCTAGCGGGTTATGCAGATACGCAGTATTTT.

On this clonotype: Since a much larger clone is just one base distant, this may be a read error. The chain links TRBV2 to TRBJ1-2, with D unresolved. The CDR3 runs 12 residues. Germline V gene sequence: CDR1 SNHLY, CDR2 FYNNEI. Trimming shortened V by 11 bases and J by 2 bases, and 12 bases separated the two germline ends. The CDR3 bases are TGTGCCTGGCTCATTGGAAACTATGGCTACACCTTC. This gives the protein CAWLIGNYGYTF.

As for this clonotype: At one of its ends the junction is not consistent with the germline gene, which may arise from a read error. The chain recombines TRBV4-3 with TRBJ2-6; D possibly corresponds to TRBD1 (5 bases). The CDR3 runs 17 residues. Germline CDR1 LGHNA, CDR2 YSLEER. CDR3 sequence: CASSQALEVTGANVLPF. DNA of the CDR3: TGCGCCAGCAGCCAAGCTCTAGAGGTTACTGGGGCCAACGTCCTGCCTTTC.

This clonotype was seen many times. The chain uses TRBV29-1 and TRBJ2-7, with D possibly TRBD1 on 7 matching bases. The germline gives CDR1 SQVTM, CDR2 ANQGSEA. The CDR3 sequence is 15 residues long. The V end lost 0 bases, the J end lost 1 base, and 13 bases lay between the germline ends. The CDR3 nucleotides are TGCAGCGTTGAAGATGAGGAGGGGGCTTCCTACGAGCAGTACTTC. Translation gives CSVEDEEGASYEQYF.

This clonotype was observed a handful of times. J is TRBJ2-1 and V is TRBV4-1, with TRBD2 matching over 7 bases. The CDR3 is 16 amino acids. The junction had 6 bases not matched to a gene; V was cut back by 0 bases and J by 4 bases. The germline gives CDR1 MGHRA, CDR2 YSYEKL. The CDR3 bases are TGCGCCAGCAGCCAAGATGAGACTAGCTCTTACAATGAGCAGTTCTTC. It specifies CASSQDETSSYNEQFF.

There are a few counts of this clonotype. The V call is TRBV7-9, the J call TRBJ2-2; D is unresolved. Trimming shortened V by 2 bases and J by 0 bases, and 7 bases separated the two germline ends. CDR3 length: 15 amino acids. Germline-derived CDR1 and CDR2 are SEHNR and FQNEAQ (reference sequence). Here the CDR3 reads CASSLTETNTGELFF. Written as DNA, the CDR3 is TGTGCCAGCAGCTTAACAGAGACGAACACCGGGGAGCTGTTTTTT.

This clonotype was counted at least ten times. The chain combines TRBV5-6 with TRBJ1-1; no firm D call. Looked up from germline, CDR1 is SGHDT and CDR2 is YYEEEE. This CDR3 comprises 17 residues. Trimming left V 4 bases short and J 5 bases short, with 24 bases between. The CDR3 nucleotides are TGTGCCAGCAGCGGGTTTAATCCGGGCGGTTTCTCTACTGAAGCTTTCTTT. This codes for CASSGFNPGGFSTEAFF.

This clonotype came up a few times. This chain links TRBV6-5 with TRBJ1-5; tentatively, D is TRBD1 (5 bases). This CDR3 comprises 13 residues. The germline V gene encodes CDR1 MNHEY and CDR2 SVGAGI. V lost 5 bases to trimming and J lost 7 bases, with 12 bases between them. The CDR3 nucleotides read TGTGCCAGCAGTGGGGGAGCATGGCAGCCCCAGCATTTT. Translated, it gives CASSGGAWQPQHF.

This clonotype has only a few counts. The J gene is TRBJ2-5, the V gene TRBV4-1; TRBD2 might be the D (7 bases). The germline V and J ends were trimmed by 4 bases and 4 bases, with 22 bases remaining between them. Germline V gene sequence: CDR1 MGHRA, CDR2 YSYEKL. The CDR3 extends over 17 amino acids. CDR3 sequence reads: CASSPARGGGLTETQYF. CDR3 DNA sequence: TGCGCCAGCAGCCCTGCAAGGGGGGGGGGTCTGACAGAGACCCAGTACTTC.

This clonotype was seen repeatedly, ten times or more. This chain uses TRBV4-3 with TRBJ2-3; D perhaps matches TRBD2 (5 bases). Germline V lookup: CDR1 LGHNA, CDR2 YSLEER. The ends were cut back, 0 bases at V and 9 bases at J, with 16 bases in the middle. The CDR3 has 15 amino acids. CDR3 residues: CASSQELGTADTQYF. The CDR3 nucleotides are TGCGCCAGCAGCCAAGAATTAGGTACAGCGGACACGCAGTATTTT.

This clonotype was seen at least ten times. V gene TRBV5-6 combines with J gene TRBJ1-1; 10 nucleotides line up with TRBD1. Germline trimming cut 0 bases from V and 6 bases from J; bases unmatched to any gene: 2. From germline, CDR1 is SGHDT and CDR2 YYEEEE. The length of the CDR3 is 14 residues. This CDR3 reads CASSLGQGAAEAFF. As DNA, the CDR3 is TGTGCCAGCAGCTTGGGACAGGGGGCCGCTGAAGCTTTCTTT.

Here the CDR3 reads CASSGDQQGNEAFF. In nucleotides, the CDR3 is TGTGCCAGCAGTGGTGATCAACAGGGAAATGAAGCTTTCTTT. The V gene is TRBV2, the J gene TRBJ1-1; possibly TRBD1 for D (6 bases). The CDR3 is 14 residues long. The germline gives CDR1 SNHLY, CDR2 FYNNEI. Trimming took 4 bases from V and 7 from J, leaving 16 bases between them.

The table lists this clonotype with many counts. This CDR3 reads CSARTENSYEQYF. DNA of the CDR3: TGCAGCGCCCGGACAGAAAACTCCTACGAGCAGTACTTC. The chain couples TRBV29-1 to TRBJ2-7; D perhaps matches TRBD1 (6 bases). Trimming took 7 bases from V and 0 from J, leaving 13 bases between them. This CDR3 has 13 residues. Germline lookup yields CDR1 SQVTM and CDR2 ANQGSEA.

This clonotype was recorded a few times. The gene calls are TRBV11-2 and TRBJ2-5; D remains unclear. The CDR3 runs to 11 residues. V lost 5 bases and J 7 bases, leaving 8 bases between the germline ends. Germline assignment: CDR1 SGHAT and CDR2 FQNNGV. In DNA form, the CDR3 reads TGTGCCAGCAGCGATTTGGGGACCCAGTACTTC. Translated: CASSDLGTQYF.

This clonotype was observed at least ten times. J is TRBJ1-5 and V is TRBV27, with D possibly TRBD1 on 5 matching bases. This CDR3 comprises 15 residues. The V and J ends lost 1 base and 3 bases respectively, with 10 bases between them. The germline V gene has CDR1 MNHEY and CDR2 SMNVEV (reference sequence). The CDR3 region is CASSLLGEANQPQHF. In DNA form, the CDR3 reads TGTGCCAGCAGTTTATTGGGGGAGGCCAATCAGCCCCAGCATTTT.

This clonotype turned up a few times. CDR3 DNA: TGCAGTGCTAGATTAACTAGCGGGTTTTACGAGCAGTACTTC. This encodes CSARLTSGFYEQYF. V usage is TRBV20-1 and J usage is TRBJ2-7; TRBD2 matches 9 bases. The CDR3 runs 14 residues. Trimming cost V 2 bases and J 4 bases; bases outside gene matches: 6. Germline V gene lookup returns CDR1 DFQATT and CDR2 SNEGSKA (reference sequence).

This clonotype has more than one count but fewer than ten. V gene TRBV7-8 combines with J gene TRBJ1-1, with no clear D. Germline CDR1 is SGHVS and CDR2 is FQNEAQ. Trimming took 5 bases from V and 4 from J, leaving 11 bases between them. The CDR3 length is 13 residues. CDR3 sequence: CASSRSSITEAFF. CDR3 in DNA: TGTGCCAGCAGCAGAAGTTCGATCACTGAAGCTTTCTTT.

The table lists this clonotype with many counts. This chain links TRBV7-8 with TRBJ2-7, with TRBD2 matching over 8 bases. The V gene end was trimmed by 1 base and the J gene end by 6 bases; junction bases not matched to a gene: 2. Germline CDR1 SGHVS, CDR2 FQNEAQ. This CDR3 is built from 13 residues. The CDR3 DNA sequence: TGTGCCAGCAGCTTAGTTGCGGGGGGCGAGCAGTACTTC. Its translation: CASSLVAGGEQYF.

Only a few counts were recorded for this clonotype. The rearrangement joins TRBV19 to TRBJ1-6; D may be TRBD1 (5 bases). CDR3 length equals 15 residues. V lost 7 bases, J lost 9 bases, and 19 bases lay in between. Germline assignment: CDR1 LNHDA and CDR2 SQIVND (reference sequence). For the CDR3, the DNA is TGTGCCAGTACCGCAGGGACGCGAAGTAGTTCACCCCTCCACTTT. Translated: CASTAGTRSSSPLHF.

The rearrangement joins TRBV24-1 to TRBJ2-5, with D unresolved. Deletions cut 9 bases from V and 5 bases from J, with 9 bases between. The CDR3 is 11 amino acids. The germline V gene has CDR1 KGHDR and CDR2 SFDVKD. Here the CDR3 reads CATADGETQYF. DNA of the CDR3: TGTGCCACCGCAGATGGGGAGACCCAGTACTTC.

This clonotype came up many times. The rearrangement uses TRBV28 and TRBJ1-5, with D perhaps matching TRBD1 (5 bases). The CDR3 runs to 14 residues. The germline V gene has CDR1 MDHEN and CDR2 SYDVKM. With 8 bases removed from V and 6 bases from J, the gap between germline ends came to 17 bases. CDR3: CASHSLAGFQPQHF. Written as DNA, the CDR3 is TGTGCCAGCCACAGTTTGGCAGGGTTTCAGCCCCAGCATTTT.

This clonotype appeared a few times. The chain uses TRBV11-2 and TRBJ2-3, with 7 bases that match TRBD1. Losses at the gene ends were 5 bases for V and 0 bases for J; bases not matched to a gene: 2. The germline V gene has CDR1 SGHAT and CDR2 FQNNGV. This CDR3 is 14 amino acids long. The chain's CDR3 is CASSGQASTDTQYF. DNA for the CDR3: TGTGCCAGCAGCGGACAGGCGAGCACAGATACGCAGTATTTT.

Note on this clonotype: Since a much larger clone is just one base distant, this may be a read error. The V and J genes are TRBV30 and TRBJ1-1; D call uncertain. The V gene's germline CDR1 is GTSNPN and CDR2 SVGIG (reference sequence). The CDR3 is made up of 15 amino acids. For the CDR3, the DNA is TGTGCCTGGAGTTCTCCCTCTGAGGCTATTACTGAAGCTTTGTTT. This sequence encodes CAWSSPSEAITEALF.